These 27 T cell receptor beta chains were sequenced from one sample in a study of control samples from healthy donors and cancer patients. Assay used: immunoSEQ multiplex PCR; TCRdb lists only in-frame clones, some missing. The sample yields under 200,000 clones, almost 90% seen once. The sample taken for sequencing was blood. The receptors here all came from a woman in her twenties or thirties in good health.

J is TRBJ1-2 and V is TRBV2; possibly TRBD1 for D (5 bases). The CDR3 runs to 14 residues. Deletions cut 8 bases from V and 4 bases from J, with 17 bases between. Per germline, CDR1 SNHLY and CDR2 FYNNEI. The CDR3 spells CASGPLRDGYGYTF. CDR3 nucleotides: TGTGCCAGCGGACCTCTCAGGGACGGCTATGGCTACACCTTC.

The chain links TRBV7-9 to TRBJ1-1; D is ambiguous. This CDR3 has 12 amino acids. The V gene lost 4 bases and the J gene lost 7 bases, with 10 bases spanning the gap. Germline V CDR1 and CDR2: SEHNR, FQNEAQ (reference sequence). The CDR3 sequence is CASSSLALEAFF. The CDR3 DNA is TGTGCCAGCAGCTCCCTGGCGCTTGAAGCTTTCTTT.

The J gene is TRBJ2-1, the V gene TRBV29-1; 7 nucleotides agree with TRBD1. With 5 bases clipped from V and 6 bases from J, the junction kept 7 bases outside the gene matches. The CDR3 extends over 13 amino acids. The germline V gene encodes CDR1 SQVTM and CDR2 ANQGSEA. The CDR3, as DNA: TGCAGCGTTAAGCAGACAGGGATCAATGAGCAGTTCTTC. Residues: CSVKQTGINEQFF.

CDR3 sequence: CASSTGTRSEKLFF. CDR3 in DNA: TGCGCCAGCAGCACCGGGACCCGCAGCGAAAAACTGTTTTTT. The V call is TRBV5-1, the J call TRBJ1-4; D is possibly TRBD1 (5 bases). CDR1 is SGHRS, CDR2 YFSETQ, per germline. The V end was cut by 4 bases, the J end by 8 bases, with 15 bases between. This CDR3 has 14 amino acids.

This chain uses TRBV10-1 with TRBJ1-1, with D unresolved. This CDR3 region has 16 residues. Germline loops: CDR1 WNHNN, CDR2 SYGVQD (reference sequence). Trimming shortened V by 2 bases and J by 0 bases, and 13 bases separated the two germline ends. The CDR3 bases are TGCGCCAGCAGTGAGGGCCGCCGGAACATGAACACTGAAGCTTTCTTT. Translating it yields CASSEGRRNMNTEAFF.

The J gene is TRBJ1-1, the V gene TRBV5-8; perhaps TRBD1 as D (5 bases). This CDR3 region has 17 residues. V dropped 0 bases and J dropped 3 bases, with 18 bases sitting between them. Germline loops: CDR1 SGHTS, CDR2 YDEGEE. CDR3 region: CASSLGRGGNEDTEAFF. As DNA, the CDR3 is TGTGCCAGCAGCTTGGGACGGGGGGGGAATGAGGACACTGAAGCTTTCTTT.

The chain uses TRBV27 and TRBJ2-7; no clear D gene. CDR1 is MNHEY, CDR2 SMNVEV, per germline (reference sequence). The CDR3 loop spans 10 amino acids. V shed 4 bases and J shed 5 bases, with 3 bases lying between them. CDR3 residues: CASSCHEQYF. The CDR3 bases are TGTGCCAGCAGTTGCCACGAGCAGTACTTC.

The genes are TRBV6-5 and TRBJ2-3; TRBD1 might be the D (6 bases). The germline V and J ends were trimmed by 6 bases and 5 bases, with 15 bases remaining between them. Germline CDR1 is MNHEY and CDR2 is SVGAGI. The CDR3 runs 14 residues. The CDR3 loop is CASRNRVFGDTQYF. CDR3 DNA sequence: TGTGCCAGCAGGAACAGGGTCTTTGGAGATACGCAGTATTTT.

The genes are TRBV12-3 or TRBV12-4 and TRBJ2-7; TRBD1 agrees at 7 bases. Germline trimming cut 6 bases from V and 3 bases from J; bases unmatched to any gene: 5. The CDR3 covers 13 residues. Written as DNA, the CDR3 is TGTGCCAGCAGCCCTCCAGGGGGCTACGAGCAGTACTTC. Its protein product is CASSPPGGYEQYF.

The chain couples TRBV3-1 (or the pseudogene TRBV3-2) to TRBJ1-1; D not certain. V lost 1 base and J 6 bases, leaving 9 bases between the germline ends. Per germline, CDR1 LGHDT and CDR2 YNNKEL (reference sequence). The length of the CDR3 is 13 residues. CDR3: CASSQVSGSEAFF. The CDR3 DNA sequence: TGTGCCAGCAGCCAAGTATCGGGTTCTGAAGCTTTCTTT.

This chain links TRBV10-1 with TRBJ2-3; D is unresolved. The CDR3 extends over 13 amino acids. Germline values: CDR1 WNHNN, CDR2 SYGVQD (reference sequence). The ends were cut back, 0 bases at V and 1 base at J, with 2 bases in the middle. The CDR3 sequence is CASSESGTDTQYF. CDR3 DNA sequence: TGCGCCAGCAGTGAGTCCGGCACAGATACGCAGTATTTT.

The chain uses TRBV19 and TRBJ2-1, with D perhaps assigned TRBD1 or TRBD2 (6 bases each). Trimming removed 3 bases from V and 4 bases from J, with 22 bases in between. CDR1 is LNHDA and CDR2 is SQIVND in the germline V gene (reference sequence). The CDR3 extends over 18 amino acids. The DNA for the CDR3 is TGTGCCAGTAGTATGAGGGGGACTCAGTGGGCTTGGTACAATGAGCAGTTCTTC. This codes for CASSMRGTQWAWYNEQFF.

The V call is TRBV30, the J call TRBJ1-3; no clear D. The germline V and J ends were trimmed by 5 bases and 3 bases, with 8 bases remaining between them. CDR1 is GTSNPN, CDR2 SVGIG, per germline (reference sequence). The CDR3 contains 12 residues. The DNA of the CDR3 is TGTGCCTGGCAGGCTTTTGGAAACACCATATATTTT. It yields the protein CAWQAFGNTIYF.

The rearrangement joins TRBV28 to TRBJ2-7; 9 bases map to TRBD2. V lost 3 bases and J lost 3; bases outside the gene matches: 3. Germline CDR1 reads MDHEN; CDR2 reads SYDVKM. The CDR3 is 14 amino acids. CDR3 sequence reads: CASSLALAGYEQYF. Here the CDR3 DNA reads TGTGCCAGCAGTTTGGCACTAGCGGGCTACGAGCAGTACTTC.

V gene TRBV27 combines with J gene TRBJ1-1; the match to TRBD1 covers 7 bases. The CDR3 has 14 amino acids. V shed 3 bases and J 4 bases; nucleotides not matched to a gene: 5. Germline loops: CDR1 MNHEY, CDR2 SMNVEV (reference sequence). The CDR3 sequence is CASSFRQGGTEAFF. CDR3 sequence (DNA): TGTGCCAGCAGTTTTCGGCAGGGGGGCACTGAAGCTTTCTTT.

The J gene is TRBJ2-7, the V gene TRBV19, with D possibly TRBD2 on 6 matching bases. The V gene's germline CDR1 is LNHDA and CDR2 SQIVND (reference sequence). The CDR3 spans 14 residues. Trimming removed 4 bases at V and 5 bases at J, with 15 bases between. CDR3 amino acids: CASSTAAGGDEQYF. For the CDR3, the DNA is TGTGCCAGTAGTACGGCGGCCGGCGGGGACGAGCAGTACTTC.

V usage is TRBV19 and J usage is TRBJ1-2; D is possibly TRBD1 (5 bases). V was cut by 3 bases and J by 7 bases, with 18 bases left in between. Germline values: CDR1 LNHDA, CDR2 SQIVND (reference sequence). CDR3 size: 15 residues. The CDR3 DNA reads as TGTGCCAGTAGTATTTCCGGGACGGTGAAGGCTGGCTACACCTTC. Translation: CASSISGTVKAGYTF.

The J gene is TRBJ1-3, the V gene TRBV2; possible D gene TRBD1, 6 bases. Per germline, CDR1 SNHLY and CDR2 FYNNEI. This CDR3 region has 15 residues. V shed 1 base and J shed 4 bases, with 11 bases lying between them. CDR3 protein: CASSEEGGQGNTIYF. The CDR3 nucleotides read TGTGCCAGCAGTGAAGAGGGGGGGCAAGGAAACACCATATATTTT.

This CDR3 reads CASSQGFSYEQYF. The CDR3 DNA follows: TGTGCCAGCAGCCAGGGATTCTCCTACGAGCAGTACTTC. V is TRBV4-2 and J is TRBJ2-7; unclear D gene. Trimming shortened V by 3 bases and J by 0 bases, and 6 bases separated the two germline ends. Germline assignment: CDR1 LGHNA and CDR2 YNFKEQ. The CDR3 loop spans 13 amino acids.

V gene TRBV14 combines with J gene TRBJ1-5; the D is unclear. There are 13 residues in the CDR3. V was clipped by 3 bases and J by 0 bases, with 3 bases between them. The germline CDR1 and CDR2 sequences are SGHDN and FVKESK. CDR3 nucleotides: TGTGCCAGCAGCCAGTATAGCAATCAGCCCCAGCATTTT. Translating it yields CASSQYSNQPQHF.

V usage is TRBV9 and J usage is TRBJ1-5; the D is unclear. CDR1 and CDR2 (germline): SGDLS, YYNGEE. The V gene lost 0 bases and the J gene lost 0 bases, with 7 bases spanning the gap. The CDR3 sequence is 15 residues long. The CDR3 nucleotides read TGTGCCAGCAGCGTAGCGGCCGATAGCAATCAGCCCCAGCATTTT. It is translated as CASSVAADSNQPQHF.

The genes are TRBV7-2 and TRBJ1-1; D not certain. The germline V gene encodes CDR1 SGHTA and CDR2 FQGNSA. V shed 0 bases and J shed 0 bases, with 11 bases lying between them. CDR3 size: 16 residues. This CDR3 is CASSLAVQRVNTEAFF. CDR3 DNA sequence: TGTGCCAGCAGCTTAGCGGTGCAGCGAGTGAACACTGAAGCTTTCTTT.

The J gene is TRBJ1-3, the V gene TRBV18; 9 bases are a match to TRBD1. V lost 4 bases, J lost 0 bases, and 1 base stayed unmatched. This CDR3 is built from 15 residues. Germline CDR1 is KGHSH and CDR2 is LQKENI. DNA for the CDR3: TGTGCCAGCTCACTGGACAGGGGCTCTGGAAACACCATATATTTT. As protein: CASSLDRGSGNTIYF.

The chain uses TRBV18 and TRBJ2-1; a weak D match, TRBD2 (6 bases). Trimming left V 4 bases short and J 0 bases short, with 13 bases between. CDR1 and CDR2 from the germline V gene are KGHSH and LQKENI. This CDR3 is 16 amino acids long. CDR3 in DNA: TGTGCCAGCTCACTATACGGGGGACCCTCCTACAATGAGCAGTTCTTC. Protein product: CASSLYGGPSYNEQFF.

This clone was picked up one time. The chain joins TRBV5-6 to TRBJ2-7; 7 bases are a match to TRBD1. Losses at the gene ends were 6 bases for V and 8 bases for J; bases not matched to a gene: 20. This CDR3 region has 16 residues. The V gene's germline CDR1 is SGHDT and CDR2 YYEEEE. This chain's CDR3 is CASTFLGTDLYEKQYF. In DNA, the CDR3 is TGTGCCAGCACCTTCCTTGGGACAGATCTTTACGAGAAGCAGTACTTC.

Only a few counts were recorded for this clone. This chain connects TRBV19 to TRBJ2-6; perhaps TRBD2 as D (6 bases). Germline V lookup: CDR1 LNHDA, CDR2 SQIVND (reference sequence). There are 18 residues in the CDR3. Trimming shortened V by 2 bases and J by 1 base, and 15 bases separated the two germline ends. This chain's CDR3 is CASSIFDRGWSGANVLTF. DNA for the CDR3: TGTGCCAGTAGTATATTTGACCGGGGGTGGTCTGGGGCCAACGTCCTGACTTTC.

In this sample, this clone turned up once. This chain joins TRBV14 and TRBJ2-1, with 13 nucleotides matching TRBD2. The CDR3 contains 17 residues. J lost 5 bases, V lost 1 base, and 5 bases had no gene match. Germline V gene sequence: CDR1 SGHDN, CDR2 FVKESK. CDR3: CASSQGGGLAGNNEQFF. The CDR3 DNA reads TGTGCCAGCAGCCAAGGTGGGGGACTAGCGGGAAACAATGAGCAGTTCTTC.